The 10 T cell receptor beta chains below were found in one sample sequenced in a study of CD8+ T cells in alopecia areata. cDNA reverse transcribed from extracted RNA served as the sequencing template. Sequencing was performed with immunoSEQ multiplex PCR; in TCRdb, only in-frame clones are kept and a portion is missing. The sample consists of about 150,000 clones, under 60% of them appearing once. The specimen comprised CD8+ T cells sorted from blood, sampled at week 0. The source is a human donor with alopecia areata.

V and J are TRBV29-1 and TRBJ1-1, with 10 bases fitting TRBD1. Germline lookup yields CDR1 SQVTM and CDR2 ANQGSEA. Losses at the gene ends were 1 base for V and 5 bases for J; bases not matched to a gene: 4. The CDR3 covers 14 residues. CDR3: CSVEGTGGRTEAFF. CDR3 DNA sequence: TGCAGCGTTGAAGGGACAGGGGGACGGACTGAAGCTTTCTTT.

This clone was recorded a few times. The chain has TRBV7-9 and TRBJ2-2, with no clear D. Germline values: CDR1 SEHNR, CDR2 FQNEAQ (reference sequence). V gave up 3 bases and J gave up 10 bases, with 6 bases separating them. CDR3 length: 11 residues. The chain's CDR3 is CASSFRVELFF. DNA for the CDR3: TGTGCCAGCAGCTTTAGGGTGGAGCTGTTTTTT.

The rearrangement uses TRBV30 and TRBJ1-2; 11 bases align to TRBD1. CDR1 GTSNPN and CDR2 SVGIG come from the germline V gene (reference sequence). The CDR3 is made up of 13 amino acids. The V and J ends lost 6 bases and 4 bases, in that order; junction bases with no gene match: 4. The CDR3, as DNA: TGTGCCTGCTGGGACAGGGGGAGCTATGGCTACACCTTC. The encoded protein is CACWDRGSYGYTF.

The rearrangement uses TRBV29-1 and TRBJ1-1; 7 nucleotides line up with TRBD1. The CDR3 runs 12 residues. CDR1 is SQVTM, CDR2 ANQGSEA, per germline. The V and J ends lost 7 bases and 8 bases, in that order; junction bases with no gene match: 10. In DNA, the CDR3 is TGCAGCGATATCTCCGGGACAGCCGAAGCTTTCTTT. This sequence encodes CSDISGTAEAFF. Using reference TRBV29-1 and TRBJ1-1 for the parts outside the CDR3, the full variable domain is SAVISQKPSRDICQRGTSLTIQCQVDSQVTMMFWYRQQPGQSLTLIATANQGSEATYESGFVIDKFPISRPNLTFSTLTVSNMSPEDSSIYLCSDISGTAEAFFGQGTRLTVV.

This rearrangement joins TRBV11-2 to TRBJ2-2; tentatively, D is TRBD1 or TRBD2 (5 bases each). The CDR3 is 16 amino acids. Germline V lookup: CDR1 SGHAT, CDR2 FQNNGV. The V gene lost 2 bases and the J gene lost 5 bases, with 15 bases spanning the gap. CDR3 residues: CASSLSVGVTTGELFF. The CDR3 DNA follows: TGTGCCAGCAGCTTATCCGTGGGGGTAACGACCGGGGAGCTGTTTTTT.

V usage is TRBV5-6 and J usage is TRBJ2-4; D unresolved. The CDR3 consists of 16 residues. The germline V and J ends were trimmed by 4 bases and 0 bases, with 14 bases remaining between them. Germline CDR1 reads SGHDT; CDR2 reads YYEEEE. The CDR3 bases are TGTGCCAGCAGCCCGGCGGTATGGGGAGCCAAAAACATTCAGTACTTC. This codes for CASSPAVWGAKNIQYF.

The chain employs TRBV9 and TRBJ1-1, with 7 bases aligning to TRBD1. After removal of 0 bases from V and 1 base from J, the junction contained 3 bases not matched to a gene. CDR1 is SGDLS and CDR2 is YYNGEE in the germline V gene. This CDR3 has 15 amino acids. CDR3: CASSVGGQPNTEAFF. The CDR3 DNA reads TGTGCCAGCAGCGTAGGGGGACAGCCGAACACTGAAGCTTTCTTT.

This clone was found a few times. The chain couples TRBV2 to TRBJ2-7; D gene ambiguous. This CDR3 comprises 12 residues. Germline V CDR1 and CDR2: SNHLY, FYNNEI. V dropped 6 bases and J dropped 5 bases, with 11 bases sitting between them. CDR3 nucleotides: TGTGCCAGCAGCCTACCCAGGAACGAGCAGTACTTC. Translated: CASSLPRNEQYF.

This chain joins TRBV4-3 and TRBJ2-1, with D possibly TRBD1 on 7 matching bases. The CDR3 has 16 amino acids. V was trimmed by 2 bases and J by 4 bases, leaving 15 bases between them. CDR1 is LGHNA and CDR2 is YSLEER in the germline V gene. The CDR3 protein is CASSQPTGAGYNEQFF. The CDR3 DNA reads TGCGCCAGCAGCCAACCAACAGGGGCGGGATACAATGAGCAGTTCTTC.

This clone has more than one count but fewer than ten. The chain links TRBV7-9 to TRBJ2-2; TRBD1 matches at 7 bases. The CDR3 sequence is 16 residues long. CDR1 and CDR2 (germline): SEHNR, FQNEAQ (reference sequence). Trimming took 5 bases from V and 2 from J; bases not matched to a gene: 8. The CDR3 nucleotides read TGTGCCAGCAGCCCAACAGGGGTTAAAAACACCGGGGAGCTGTTTTTT. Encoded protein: CASSPTGVKNTGELFF. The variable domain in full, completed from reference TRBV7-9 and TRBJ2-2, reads DTGVSQNPRHKITKRGQNVTFRCDPISEHNRLYWYRQTLGQGPEFLTYFQNEAQLEKSRLLSDRFSAERPKGSFSTLEIQRTEQGDSAMYLCASSPTGVKNTGELFFGEGSRLTVL.